What follows are 21 T cell receptor beta chains derived from one specimen sequenced in a study of CD8+ T cells in alopecia areata. TCR sequencing used cDNA made by reverse transcription of extracted RNA. Generated by immunoSEQ multiplex PCR, the TCRdb table keeps only in-frame clones and is missing some. The sample lists around 60,000 clones, 46% seen once, with roughly 20% in the top ten. The treatment is: oral pan-JAK inhibitor, 5-10 mg twice daily. Specimen: CD8+ T cells sorted from blood, collected at approximately week 39, from a patient treated with tofacitinib. The receptor source for this set is a human donor with alopecia areata.

This rearrangement joins TRBV10-3 to TRBJ1-2; D is unclear. The germline CDR1 and CDR2 sequences are ENHRY and SYGVKD. Trimming removed 10 bases from V and 6 bases from J, with 18 bases in between. This CDR3 is built from 13 residues. The CDR3 spells CATNMGELDGYTF. DNA of the CDR3: TGTGCCACCAATATGGGAGAGCTGGATGGCTACACCTTC.

This clone was counted many times. Different DNA sequences within this sample yield the same CDR3. The chain is built from TRBV4-2 and TRBJ2-3; D is unclear. The CDR3 contains 12 residues. The V gene's germline CDR1 is LGHNA and CDR2 YNFKEQ. The ends were cut back, 1 base at V and 5 bases at J, with 4 bases in the middle. CDR3 region: CASSQGGDTQYF. The CDR3 DNA reads TGTGCCAGCAGCCAAGGGGGAGATACGCAGTATTTT.

The chain carries TRBV28 and TRBJ2-5; D is undetermined. The V and J ends lost 4 bases and 0 bases respectively, with 9 bases between them. Germline CDR1 reads MDHEN; CDR2 reads SYDVKM. CDR3 length: 14 residues. In DNA form, the CDR3 reads TGTGCCAGCAGTTCCCCGAGGAACCAAGAGACCCAGTACTTC. Amino acids: CASSSPRNQETQYF.

This clone has only a few counts. The chain joins TRBV30 to TRBJ2-1, with D unresolved. The CDR3 runs to 12 residues. The V end lost 5 bases, the J end lost 7 bases, and 12 bases lay between the germline ends. Germline CDR1 GTSNPN, CDR2 SVGIG (reference sequence). The CDR3 DNA sequence: TGTGCCTGGGGTCATTCGTGGAATGAGCAGTTCTTC. It yields the protein CAWGHSWNEQFF.

The chain uses TRBV11-2 and TRBJ1-4; D remains ambiguous. The CDR3 extends over 17 amino acids. Trimming removed 0 bases from V and 0 bases from J, with 11 bases in between. Germline CDR1 and CDR2: SGHAT and FQNNGV. The CDR3 spells CASSLDTVRSTNEKLFF. CDR3 DNA: TGTGCCAGCAGCTTAGATACCGTCAGATCAACTAATGAAAAACTGTTTTTT.

J is TRBJ1-5 and V is TRBV6-4; no definite D call. This CDR3 is 16 amino acids long. The germline CDR1 and CDR2 sequences are MRHNA and SNTAGT. V was cut by 7 bases and J by 3 bases, with 19 bases left in between. The CDR3 bases are TGTGCCAGCACCCCTCTGCTCGTTACAGCCAATCAGCCCCAGCATTTT. This sequence encodes CASTPLLVTANQPQHF.

The rearrangement links TRBV6-5 to TRBJ2-7; 8 nucleotides align to TRBD1. V shed 7 bases, J shed 1 base, and the junction held 9 bases outside the gene matches. The CDR3 covers 15 residues. In germline, CDR1 is MNHEY, CDR2 SVGAGI. The CDR3 region has the DNA TGTGCCAGCACCCCAACCGACAGGGGTTCCTACGAGCAGTACTTC. The encoded protein is CASTPTDRGSYEQYF.

This sequence joins TRBV7-9 and TRBJ2-1; no reliable D call. V was trimmed by 3 bases and J by 5 bases, leaving 20 bases between them. The CDR3 spans 17 residues. In germline, CDR1 is SEHNR, CDR2 FQNEAQ (reference sequence). The CDR3 loop is CASSFTATGGRDNEQFF. CDR3 DNA sequence: TGTGCCAGCAGCTTCACCGCCACGGGCGGAAGAGACAATGAGCAGTTCTTC.

This clone was seen a handful of times. The V and J genes are TRBV7-9 and TRBJ2-3; D is uncertain. V lost 2 bases and J lost 6, with 15 bases in between. Germline-derived CDR1 and CDR2 are SEHNR and FQNEAQ (reference sequence). This CDR3 comprises 15 residues. CDR3 coding DNA: TGTGCCAGCAGCTTAACACTGGCCCTCGTGGATACGCAGTATTTT. It yields the protein CASSLTLALVDTQYF. The entire variable domain, with the rest obtained from reference TRBV7-9 and TRBJ2-3, is as follows: DTGVSQNPRHKITKRGQNVTFRCDPISEHNRLYWYRQTLGQGPEFLTYFQNEAQLEKSRLLSDRFSAERPKGSFSTLEIQRTEQGDSAMYLCASSLTLALVDTQYFGPGTRLTVL.

This clone was picked up a small number of times. The chain carries TRBV29-1 and TRBJ2-1; no definite D call. Trimming pared 1 base from V and 3 bases from J, leaving 10 bases between. The CDR3 extends over 14 amino acids. Per germline, CDR1 SQVTM and CDR2 ANQGSEA. The CDR3 spells CSVEGSVYYNEQFF. DNA of the CDR3: TGCAGCGTTGAAGGTTCCGTTTACTACAATGAGCAGTTCTTC.

J is TRBJ2-3 and V is TRBV15, with D perhaps TRBD2 (6 bases). V was clipped by 5 bases and J by 4 bases, with 19 bases between them. This CDR3 has 16 amino acids. Germline-derived CDR1 and CDR2 are LNHNV and YYDKDF (reference sequence). The CDR3 protein is CATSVGPGESADTQYF. The CDR3 bases are TGTGCCACCAGCGTAGGCCCGGGGGAGAGCGCAGATACGCAGTATTTT.

This clone was counted only a few times. The J gene is TRBJ1-5, the V gene TRBV4-1, with D hard to call. Germline V gives CDR1 MGHRA, CDR2 YSYEKL. This CDR3 has 15 residues. Trimming removed 3 bases at V and 2 bases at J, with 11 bases between. The CDR3 bases are TGCGCCAGCAGCCACAATCAAGGAGGCAATCAGCCCCAGCATTTT. It specifies CASSHNQGGNQPQHF.

This clone has only one observation. The V gene is TRBV27, the J gene TRBJ1-1, with D unclear. Germline V gene sequence: CDR1 MNHEY, CDR2 SMNVEV (reference sequence). V shed 0 bases and J shed 2 bases, with 7 bases lying between them. The CDR3 runs to 14 residues. DNA of the CDR3: TGTGCCAGCAGTTTATCGGCAGCCAACACTGAAGCTTTCTTT. This codes for CASSLSAANTEAFF.

This clone was counted only a few times. The same CDR3 also results from other DNA sequences found in this sample. The chain carries TRBV29-1 and TRBJ2-3, with TRBD2 matching over 10 bases. The CDR3 is made up of 14 amino acids. CDR1 SQVTM and CDR2 ANQGSEA come from the germline V gene. V gave up 4 bases and J gave up 1 base; unmatched junction bases: 2. The CDR3 protein is CSVGGLAGTDTQYF. CDR3 nucleotide sequence: TGCAGCGTTGGCGGACTAGCGGGCACAGATACGCAGTATTTT.

This clone was observed a handful of times. The V and J genes are TRBV29-1 and TRBJ2-2; D gene ambiguous. V was trimmed by 7 bases and J by 1 base, leaving 13 bases between them. From germline, CDR1 is SQVTM and CDR2 ANQGSEA. The CDR3 is 14 amino acids. The DNA of the CDR3 is TGCAGCGCTGTATCGCCTAGGAACACCGGGGAGCTGTTTTTT. Protein product: CSAVSPRNTGELFF.

The chain joins TRBV13 to TRBJ2-7; D ambiguous. The length of the CDR3 is 15 residues. Trimming left V 5 bases short and J 0 bases short, with 14 bases between. The germline V gene has CDR1 PRHDT and CDR2 FYEKMQ (reference sequence). CDR3 loop: CASSLSNSYSYEQYF. CDR3 bases: TGTGCCAGCAGCCTGAGTAACAGCTACTCCTACGAGCAGTACTTC. Full variable domain (remainder filled in from reference TRBV13 and TRBJ2-7): AAGVIQSPRHLIKEKRETATLKCYPIPRHDTVYWYQQGPGQDPQFLISFYEKMQSDKGSIPDRFSAQQFSDYHSELNMSSLELGDSALYFCASSLSNSYSYEQYFGPGTRLTVT.

This clone occurred a few times. The chain employs TRBV7-3 and TRBJ2-5; D is ambiguous. Germline V CDR1 and CDR2: SGHTA, FQGTGA. CDR3 length: 13 amino acids. Deletions cut 1 base from V and 2 bases from J, with 5 bases between. CDR3 nucleotides: TGTGCCAGCAGCTTAATGGCTCAAGAGACCCAGTACTTC. It encodes CASSLMAQETQYF.

The rearrangement links TRBV30 to TRBJ2-3; 7 bases align to TRBD1. CDR1 and CDR2 from the germline V gene are GTSNPN and SVGIG (reference sequence). The V and J ends lost 4 bases and 4 bases, in that order; junction bases with no gene match: 5. The CDR3 extends over 13 amino acids. CDR3 loop: CAWTSTGPDTQYF. CDR3 bases: TGTGCCTGGACCTCGACAGGGCCAGATACGCAGTATTTT.

A few counts support this clone. The chain combines TRBV9 with TRBJ2-6; TRBD2 aligns across 10 bases. Germline CDR1 is SGDLS and CDR2 is YYNGEE. The junction had 4 bases not matched to a gene; V was cut back by 3 bases and J by 1 base. The CDR3 is 17 residues long. The CDR3 DNA reads as TGTGCCAGCAGCGCGACTAGCGGGCTTTCTGGGGCCAACGTCCTGACTTTC. Translation: CASSATSGLSGANVLTF.

V usage is TRBV28 and J usage is TRBJ2-7; D call uncertain. V lost 3 bases, J lost 3 bases, and 6 bases lay in between. The CDR3 is 12 residues long. The germline V gene has CDR1 MDHEN and CDR2 SYDVKM. The CDR3, as DNA: TGTGCCAGCAGTTTGGAGCACTACGAGCAGTACTTC. The encoded protein is CASSLEHYEQYF.

V is TRBV29-1 and J is TRBJ2-3; TRBD2 aligns across 7 bases. Germline CDR1 reads SQVTM; CDR2 reads ANQGSEA. The V segment lost 1 base and the J segment 1 base; nucleotides outside the gene matches: 5. This CDR3 is built from 15 residues. DNA of the CDR3: TGCAGCGTTGAAGGTGGACTAGTCGGCACAGATACGCAGTATTTT. Translation gives CSVEGGLVGTDTQYF.